Below, 24 T cell receptor beta chains from the same sample are listed, as sequenced in a study of blood T cell repertoires in COVID-19 (dated by TCRdb to about 2020). Libraries were constructed by the immunoSEQ multiplex PCR assay. The table was pulled from immuneACCESS by TCRdb, which kept in-frame rearrangements only. Such tables lose some clones; where checked, under half of the loss comes from unresolved V genes, and the rest has no known cause. For this sample the table gives 70,000 to 90,000 clones, of which 70% to 85% were detected only once. Of the sample, 10% to 12% is held by the ten largest clones. Sequencing used peripheral blood. The receptors here all came from a man between 65 and 85 years old with acute or convalescent COVID-19.

The chain couples TRBV3-1 (or the pseudogene TRBV3-2) to TRBJ1-6; D uncertain. The V gene's germline CDR1 is LGHDT and CDR2 YNNKEL (reference sequence). V gave up 3 bases and J gave up 8 bases, with 5 bases separating them. The CDR3 covers 12 residues. CDR3 region: CASSQADSPLHF. CDR3 in DNA: TGTGCCAGCAGCCAGGCGGATTCACCCCTCCACTTT.

DNA of the CDR3: TGTGCCAGCGGAAGGAGCCAGAACACTGAAGCTTTCTTT. It translates to CASGRSQNTEAFF. The chain uses TRBV6-5 and TRBJ1-1, with unresolved D. There are 13 residues in the CDR3. Trimming pared 8 bases from V and 1 base from J, leaving 11 bases between. Germline V lookup: CDR1 MNHEY, CDR2 SVGAGI.

The chain employs TRBV5-1 and TRBJ2-7; tentatively, D is TRBD1 (6 bases). The V and J ends lost 1 base and 3 bases respectively, with 14 bases between them. Germline V gives CDR1 SGHRS, CDR2 YFSETQ. The CDR3 contains 15 residues. The CDR3 is CASSLSGDPYYEQYV. The CDR3 DNA sequence: TGCGCCAGCAGCTTGTCAGGGGACCCTTACTACGAGCAGTACGTC.

V usage is TRBV10-2 and J usage is TRBJ1-5; D might be TRBD1 (6 bases). The CDR3 totals 15 residues. Germline assignment: CDR1 WSHSY and CDR2 SAAADI. Trimming pared 0 bases from V and 6 bases from J, leaving 12 bases between. This CDR3 reads CASSESRGGVQPQHF. The CDR3 nucleotides are TGCGCCAGCAGTGAGTCGAGGGGGGGCGTTCAGCCCCAGCATTTT.

V gene TRBV6-1 combines with J gene TRBJ1-1; no clear D gene. There are 14 residues in the CDR3. Germline lookup yields CDR1 MNHNS and CDR2 SASEGT. V was cut by 3 bases and J by 8 bases, with 16 bases left in between. The CDR3 DNA is TGTGCCAGCAGTGACGGTATTCCAAGTACGGAAGCTTTCTTT. Amino acids: CASSDGIPSTEAFF.

This clone has only a few counts. The chain combines TRBV7-2 with TRBJ2-2, with D maybe TRBD2 (6 bases). CDR3 length: 14 amino acids. V was clipped by 6 bases and J by 3 bases, with 11 bases between them. Germline CDR1 is SGHTA and CDR2 is FQGNSA. CDR3 coding DNA: TGTGCCAGCAGACCGGGACTCTACACCGGGGAGCTGTTTTTT. It translates to CASRPGLYTGELFF.

This clone was picked up a small number of times. The CDR3 sequence is CASSPPDRPSYGYTF. The DNA of the CDR3 is TGTGCCAGCTCACCCCCCGACAGGCCATCCTATGGCTACACCTTC. This sequence joins TRBV18 and TRBJ1-2; tentatively, D is TRBD1 (6 bases). Germline V gene data show CDR1 as KGHSH and CDR2 as LQKENI. V shed 3 bases and J shed 4 bases, with 15 bases lying between them. The CDR3 length is 15 residues.

V is TRBV5-4 and J is TRBJ2-3; possible D gene TRBD1, 5 bases. The CDR3 consists of 13 residues. Germline lookup yields CDR1 SGHNT and CDR2 YYREEE (reference sequence). The germline V and J ends were trimmed by 3 bases and 1 base, with 6 bases remaining between them. The CDR3 DNA is TGTGCCAGCAGCTCCAGGGGCACAGATACGCAGTATTTT. Translating it yields CASSSRGTDTQYF.

The chain uses TRBV4-2 and TRBJ2-1; TRBD2 aligns across 8 bases. The trim removed 2 bases at V and 7 bases at J, leaving 13 bases unmatched. The CDR3 is 17 amino acids. CDR1 is LGHNA, CDR2 YNFKEQ, per germline. DNA for the CDR3: TGTGCCAGCAGCCAAATGTTACGGGGGGGAATCGGTAATGAGCAGTTCTTC. It codes for CASSQMLRGGIGNEQFF.

The gene calls are TRBV11-2 and TRBJ2-5; no reliable D call. Germline CDR1 SGHAT, CDR2 FQNNGV. The CDR3 contains 13 residues. V shed 5 bases and J shed 5 bases, with 12 bases lying between them. The CDR3 region has the DNA TGTGCCAGCAGCCCAACACCATGGGAGACCCAGTACTTC. This codes for CASSPTPWETQYF.

In DNA form, the CDR3 reads TGTGCCAGCAGCTTAGATGGTGGGGGCGCAGAGACCCAGTACTTC. Its translation is CASSLDGGGAETQYF. This sequence joins TRBV11-2 and TRBJ2-5; possibly TRBD1 for D (6 bases). CDR1 is SGHAT, CDR2 FQNNGV, per germline. V was shortened by 0 bases and J by 4 bases, with 12 bases between the two germline ends. This CDR3 has 15 amino acids. The variable domain in full, with the rest retrieved from reference TRBV11-2 and TRBJ2-5, is EAGVAQSPRYKIIEKRQSVAFWCNPISGHATLYWYQQILGQGPKLLIQFQNNGVVDDSQLPKDRFSAERLKGVDSTLKIQPAKLEDSAVYLCASSLDGGGAETQYFGPGTRLLVL.

This sequence joins TRBV7-9 and TRBJ2-1; D not resolved. CDR1 SEHNR and CDR2 FQNEAQ come from the germline V gene (reference sequence). The CDR3 runs 12 residues. V gave up 10 bases and J gave up 9 bases, with 16 bases separating them. The CDR3 sequence is CATLRPPGEQFF. The CDR3 DNA follows: TGTGCCACCTTGAGACCGCCAGGTGAGCAGTTCTTC.

This clone was counted a few times. An end of the junction differs from the germline gene, which may be a read error. The chain couples TRBV2 to TRBJ1-2; no reliable D call. This CDR3 has 12 amino acids. The germline V gene encodes CDR1 SNHLY and CDR2 FYNNEI. DNA of the CDR3: TGTGCCGGCAGGAGATCCGGGGATGGCTACACCTTC. It encodes CAGRRSGDGYTF. Filled out from reference TRBV2 and TRBJ1-2, the complete variable domain reads EPEVTQTPSHQVTQMGQEVILRCVPISNHLYFYWYRQILGQKVEFLVSFYNNEISEKSEIFDDQFSVERPDGSNFTLKIRSTKLEDSAMYFCAGRRSGDGYTFGSGTRLTVV.

V is TRBV2 and J is TRBJ2-7, with D unresolved. The V end was cut by 6 bases, the J end by 4 bases, with 7 bases between. The CDR3 has 11 residues. CDR1 SNHLY and CDR2 FYNNEI come from the germline V gene. In nucleotides, the CDR3 is TGTGCCAGCAGGAACTGGTACGAGCAGTACGTC. Translated, it gives CASRNWYEQYV.

This chain joins TRBV11-2 and TRBJ2-3; TRBD1 matches 7 bases. The CDR3 is 13 amino acids. Germline assignment: CDR1 SGHAT and CDR2 FQNNGV. The J segment lost 4 bases and the V segment lost 4 bases, leaving 2 bases of the junction unmatched. CDR3 coding DNA: TGTGCCAGCAGCTCAGACAGGGCAGATACGCAGTATTTT. Translation: CASSSDRADTQYF.

This clone has a single count. This sample includes further DNA sequences coding for the same CDR3. This chain connects TRBV2 to TRBJ2-7; tentatively, D is TRBD2 (5 bases). This CDR3 contains 12 residues. CDR1 is SNHLY, CDR2 FYNNEI, per germline. Trimming took 4 bases from V and 3 from J, leaving 7 bases between them. This CDR3 is CASSVEGYEQYV. The CDR3 nucleotides are TGTGCCAGCAGTGTCGAGGGCTACGAGCAGTACGTC.

V is TRBV3-1 (or the pseudogene TRBV3-2) and J is TRBJ2-5, with D perhaps matching TRBD2 (5 bases). This CDR3 region has 15 residues. The germline CDR1 and CDR2 sequences are LGHDT and YNNKEL (reference sequence). The V gene lost 4 bases and the J gene lost 3 bases, with 15 bases spanning the gap. CDR3 amino acids: CASSPRGLREETQYF. CDR3 DNA sequence: TGTGCCAGCAGCCCACGAGGGTTGAGGGAAGAGACCCAGTACTTC.

This sequence joins TRBV19 and TRBJ2-5, with D possibly TRBD2 on 6 matching bases. The CDR3 loop spans 15 amino acids. V gave up 7 bases and J gave up 5 bases, with 20 bases separating them. Germline CDR1 LNHDA, CDR2 SQIVND (reference sequence). The CDR3 nucleotides are TGTGCCAGTATCTCCTACCGGGGGTTGGGTGAGACCCAGTACTTC. Translation gives CASISYRGLGETQYF.

The rearrangement links TRBV21-1 to TRBJ2-1; the table's D call TRBD2 went unverified against the DNA. TRBV21-1 is classified as a pseudogene. This CDR3 spans 12 amino acids. Written as DNA, the CDR3 is TGTGCCATTCTAGCGGGGGCTGGTGAGCAGTTCTTC. Protein sequence: CAILAGAGEQFF.

This chain connects TRBV6-5 to TRBJ2-5, with TRBD2 identical over 13 bases. After removal of 6 bases from V and 2 bases from J, the junction contained 3 bases not matched to a gene. CDR1 MNHEY and CDR2 SVGAGI come from the germline V gene. CDR3 length: 15 amino acids. In DNA form, the CDR3 reads TGTGCCAGCAGCGCACTAGCGGGGGGGCAAGAGACCCAGTACTTC. Amino acids: CASSALAGGQETQYF.

This chain connects TRBV11-2 to TRBJ2-1; D remains unclear. V was trimmed by 0 bases and J by 2 bases, leaving 23 bases between them. This CDR3 spans 20 amino acids. Germline V gene data show CDR1 as SGHAT and CDR2 as FQNNGV. CDR3 DNA sequence: TGTGCCAGCAGCTTAGACTCTATGTCCGCGCCTTCTAGAACCTACAATGAGCAGTTCTTC. This encodes CASSLDSMSAPSRTYNEQFF.

This clone was found once. This rearrangement joins TRBV5-1 to TRBJ2-1, with D unresolved. Trimming took off 3 bases at V and 6 bases at J, with 13 bases between the two ends. CDR1 is SGHRS and CDR2 is YFSETQ in the germline V gene. The CDR3 is made up of 14 amino acids. CDR3 protein: CASSYGSLGNEQFF. For the CDR3, the DNA is TGCGCCAGCAGCTACGGGTCTCTTGGCAATGAGCAGTTCTTC.

The V gene is TRBV11-2, the J gene TRBJ2-3; D unresolved. CDR3 length equals 15 residues. V was clipped by 1 base and J by 0 bases, with 8 bases between them. Germline V gene lookup returns CDR1 SGHAT and CDR2 FQNNGV. CDR3 loop: CASSLGSRSTDTQYF. The CDR3 DNA reads as TGTGCCAGCAGCTTAGGTTCCAGGAGCACAGATACGCAGTATTTT. The whole variable domain, filled in from reference TRBV11-2 and TRBJ2-3, reads EAGVAQSPRYKIIEKRQSVAFWCNPISGHATLYWYQQILGQGPKLLIQFQNNGVVDDSQLPKDRFSAERLKGVDSTLKIQPAKLEDSAVYLCASSLGSRSTDTQYFGPGTRLTVL.

The genes are TRBV24-1 and TRBJ2-1; 7 bases are shared with TRBD1. The ends lost 4 bases at V and 4 bases at J; junction bases unmatched: 12. The CDR3 length is 17 residues. Germline CDR1 reads KGHDR; CDR2 reads SFDVKD. The CDR3 nucleotides read TGTGCCACCAGTGAGACGACAGGGAAACTGCTATACAATGAGCAGTTCTTC. Translated: CATSETTGKLLYNEQFF.